This T cell receptor beta chain was retrieved from a study of response to subunit inactivated influenza vaccine. Study results and caveats: A suggestion made by the authors is that each seasonal influenza vaccination recruits few new T cells.

TCRdb passed the RT-PCR reads through MiXCR, listing each CDR3 protein once. The sample holds hundreds of thousands of distinct CDR3 sequences; about 8% are singletons and the top ten take 13%. Concerning this clonotype: Antigen specificity is unknown.

The sequence was obtained from a man between 50 and 69 years old who received an inactivated influenza vaccine. Specimen: PBMCs from blood, collected 23 months after vaccination.

The CDR3 DNA follows: TGCAGTGCTTCCGGGACAGGGGGGGAGACCCAGTACTTC. As protein: CSASGTGGETQYF. The V call is TRBV20-1, the J call TRBJ2-5; 11 nucleotides line up with TRBD1. J gave up 5 bases and V 5 bases, and 4 bases lay outside the gene matches. CDR3 length: 13 amino acids. Looked up from germline, CDR1 is DFQATT and CDR2 is SNEGSKA (reference sequence).